The text below deals with one T cell receptor beta chain. Random hexamers were used to reverse transcribe an amount of roughly 0.45 to 1 ug RNA. The amplification used immunoSEQ multiplex PCR on TCR beta CDR3; it spanned 54 Vbeta and 13 Jbeta. TCRdb itself ran the immunoSEQ multiplex PCR reads through MiXCR, one entry per CDR3 protein. The table includes 45,000 to 55,000 distinct CDR3 sequences, roughly 93% detected once. Sequencing of TCR beta was performed on blood CD8+ T cells and on blood CD4+ T cells. While CD8+ and CD4+ T cells were isolated negatively, TEMRA cells were enriched by FACS. This sample was taken from a study of CD8 T cells in Susac syndrome. Germline V gene lookup returns CDR1 MGHRA and CDR2 YSYEKL. This CDR3 region has 15 residues. Unmatched junction bases numbered 2, after V lost 1 base and J lost 5 bases.

This TCR was recovered from a human donor in good health. The chain joins TRBV4-1 to TRBJ2-7, with TRBD2 matching over 13 bases. The sample comprised CD8+ T cells from PBMCs. In DNA form, the CDR3 reads TGCGCCAGCAGCCAAGGACTAGCGGGAGGAAACGAGCAGTACTTC. Amino acid sequence: CASSQGLAGGNEQYF.